The TCR beta chain under discussion was sequenced for a study of cytomegalovirus exposure and HLA in healthy donors. General study points: Researchers reported in a later analysis that common viral pathogens appeared linked to several top clusters.

On this clone itself: Its matching antigen is unknown.

Germline V lookup: CDR1 KGHSH, CDR2 LQKENI. This CDR3 is built from 16 residues. V was clipped by 3 bases and J by 9 bases; unmatched bases: 8. The primer mix had 60 Vbeta and 13 Jbeta primers. The assay was immunoSEQ multiplex PCR, and TCRdb's table has in-frame clones only and misses some. This listing includes about 46,000 clones. This sequence was found in a woman aged 40 to 50 in good health and CMV-seronegative. The chain carries TRBV18 and TRBJ2-1; 13 bases agree with TRBD2. The specimen sequenced was PBMCs. This chain's CDR3 is CASSPGRTSGSGEQFF. In nucleotides, the CDR3 is TGTGCCAGCTCACCGGGGAGGACTAGCGGGAGTGGTGAGCAGTTCTTC. The full variable domain, rest sourced from reference TRBV18 and TRBJ2-1, is NAGVMQNPRHLVRRRGQEARLRCSPMKGHSHVYWYRQLPEEGLKFMVYLQKENIIDESGMPKERFSAEFPKEGPSILRIQQVVRGDSAAYFCASSPGRTSGSGEQFFGPGTRLTVL.